Below are 15 T cell receptor beta chains sequenced from a single sample in a study of blood T cell repertoires in COVID-19. TCRdb's table, derived via immunoSEQ multiplex PCR, lists solely in-frame clones and lacks some. This sample has roughly 300,000 clones, with around 84% found just once. Sequenced: PBMCs or T cells enriched from blood (not recorded which). Receptors originate from a man aged 25-45 years who had recovered from COVID-19.

This sequence joins TRBV15 and TRBJ2-1; 9 nucleotides line up with TRBD2. Germline V gene sequence: CDR1 LNHNV, CDR2 YYDKDF (reference sequence). The CDR3 is 17 amino acids. The ends lost 5 bases at V and 3 bases at J; junction bases unmatched: 11. The chain's CDR3 is CATSGGVAGGIYNEQFF. In nucleotides, the CDR3 is TGTGCCACCAGCGGGGGAGTGGCGGGGGGGATCTACAATGAGCAGTTCTTC.

This chain connects TRBV14 to TRBJ2-7; a weak D match, TRBD1 (5 bases). V lost 4 bases and J 2 bases, leaving 12 bases between the germline ends. This CDR3 contains 14 residues. Per germline, CDR1 SGHDN and CDR2 FVKESK. The CDR3 nucleotides read TGTGCCAGCAGCCGTAGGGGCGTCCCCTACGAGCAGTACTTC. Amino acids: CASSRRGVPYEQYF.

The CDR3: CASSYGAGVTDTQYF. Here the CDR3 DNA reads TGTGCCAGCAGTTATGGAGCGGGAGTGACAGATACGCAGTATTTT. The genes are TRBV6-5 and TRBJ2-3, with 8 bases lining up with TRBD2. The CDR3 extends over 15 amino acids. V lost 3 bases and J lost 3; bases outside the gene matches: 5. Germline loops: CDR1 MNHEY, CDR2 SVGAGI.

The CDR3 region has the DNA TGTGCCAGCAGCCATTGGACTGACCAAGAGACCCAGTACTTC. Encoded protein: CASSHWTDQETQYF. The chain has TRBV3-1 (or the pseudogene TRBV3-2) and TRBJ2-5, with TRBD2 as a possible D gene (5 bases). The CDR3 is made up of 14 amino acids. Germline V gene lookup returns CDR1 LGHDT and CDR2 YNNKEL (reference sequence). Trimming cost V 3 bases and J 0 bases, with 8 bases left between them.

The rearrangement links TRBV4-1 to TRBJ1-4, with TRBD1 as a possible D gene (6 bases). Trimming removed 10 bases at V and 4 bases at J, with 19 bases between. This CDR3 is 15 amino acids long. Germline values: CDR1 MGHRA, CDR2 YSYEKL. The CDR3 loop is CATKTIGQFNEKLFF. The CDR3 DNA reads as TGCGCCACCAAAACCATCGGACAGTTTAATGAAAAACTGTTTTTT.

The rearrangement uses TRBV5-6 and TRBJ1-1; weak D call: TRBD1 (6 bases). This CDR3 has 16 residues. Germline V CDR1 and CDR2: SGHDT, YYEEEE. V was shortened by 2 bases and J by 0 bases, with 14 bases between the two germline ends. The CDR3 DNA follows: TGTGCCAGCAGCTTCAGCGTACAGGGCCTGAACACTGAAGCTTTCTTT. It specifies CASSFSVQGLNTEAFF.

In this sample, this clone turned up a few times. This chain joins TRBV30 and TRBJ1-5, with D perhaps matching TRBD1 (5 bases). The V end lost 1 base, the J end lost 0 bases, and 13 bases lay between the germline ends. This CDR3 has 16 residues. Germline V CDR1 and CDR2: GTSNPN, SVGIG (reference sequence). The CDR3 loop reads CAWSAAPGLSNQPQHF. The CDR3, as DNA: TGTGCCTGGAGTGCCGCCCCGGGACTTAGCAATCAGCCCCAGCATTTT.

V and J are TRBV18 and TRBJ2-5; D not resolved. CDR1 and CDR2 (germline): KGHSH, LQKENI. The CDR3 has 12 residues. Trimming removed 5 bases from V and 3 bases from J, with 7 bases in between. Written as DNA, the CDR3 is TGTGCCAGCTCAGCAAGCGAAGAGACCCAGTACTTC. Translating it yields CASSASEETQYF. The full variable domain, in which reference TRBV18 and TRBJ2-5 provide the parts outside the CDR3, is NAGVMQNPRHLVRRRGQEARLRCSPMKGHSHVYWYRQLPEEGLKFMVYLQKENIIDESGMPKERFSAEFPKEGPSILRIQQVVRGDSAAYFCASSASEETQYFGPGTRLLVL.

The V call is TRBV7-2, the J call TRBJ2-1; D call uncertain. From germline, CDR1 is SGHTA and CDR2 FQGNSA. The CDR3 runs 16 residues. Trimming took off 5 bases at V and 3 bases at J, with 17 bases between the two ends. CDR3: CASSGPSQVIYNEQFF. The CDR3 DNA is TGTGCCAGCAGCGGCCCAAGCCAGGTGATCTACAATGAGCAGTTCTTC.

This sequence joins TRBV7-2 and TRBJ1-1, with no clear D. This CDR3 is 14 amino acids long. Trimming cost V 3 bases and J 5 bases, with 13 bases left between them. The germline V gene has CDR1 SGHTA and CDR2 FQGNSA. The CDR3 sequence is CASSFTNPGTEAFF. DNA of the CDR3: TGTGCCAGCAGCTTTACAAACCCGGGGACTGAAGCTTTCTTT.

The rearrangement links TRBV5-1 to TRBJ2-1; TRBD2 might be the D (6 bases). CDR1 and CDR2 from the germline V gene are SGHRS and YFSETQ. The CDR3 has 15 amino acids. The germline V and J ends were trimmed by 0 bases and 3 bases, with 10 bases remaining between them. CDR3 DNA sequence: TGCGCCAGCAGCTTGGGTCCGGGACTCTACAATGAGCAGTTCTTC. It translates to CASSLGPGLYNEQFF.

The chain links TRBV5-1 to TRBJ2-5; 10 nucleotides line up with TRBD2. The length of the CDR3 is 15 residues. J was trimmed by 2 bases and V by 4 bases; bases with no gene match: 5. Germline V gene lookup returns CDR1 SGHRS and CDR2 YFSETQ. The CDR3 DNA is TGCGCCAGCAGCCTCTTAGCGGGAGGTCAAGAGACCCAGTACTTC. Its protein product is CASSLLAGGQETQYF. Drawing the rest from reference TRBV5-1 and TRBJ2-5, the complete variable domain is KAGVTQTPRYLIKTRGQQVTLSCSPISGHRSVSWYQQTPGQGLQFLFEYFSETQRNKGNFPGRFSGRQFSNSRSEMNVSTLELGDSALYLCASSLLAGGQETQYFGPGTRLLVL.

The chain recombines TRBV19 with TRBJ1-2, with TRBD1 matching over 9 bases. There are 14 residues in the CDR3. The V segment lost 3 bases and the J segment 3 bases; nucleotides outside the gene matches: 2. In germline, CDR1 is LNHDA, CDR2 SQIVND (reference sequence). The CDR3 is CASSIWTGDYGYTF. The CDR3 coding sequence is TGTGCCAGTAGTATCTGGACAGGGGACTATGGCTACACCTTC.

The V call is TRBV18, the J call TRBJ1-4, with D possibly being TRBD1 (5 bases). This CDR3 contains 13 residues. The ends were cut back, 3 bases at V and 8 bases at J, with 10 bases in the middle. Germline V gene lookup returns CDR1 KGHSH and CDR2 LQKENI. CDR3 nucleotide sequence: TGTGCCAGCTCACCGCAACAGGCGGAAAAACTGTTTTTT. It encodes CASSPQQAEKLFF.

Points on this clone: Other DNA sequences in this specimen translate into the identical CDR3. J is TRBJ2-7 and V is TRBV5-1, with TRBD1 identical over 8 bases. Per the germline V gene, CDR1 is SGHRS and CDR2 is YFSETQ. CDR3 length equals 14 residues. J was trimmed by 3 bases and V by 4 bases; bases with no gene match: 6. CDR3 amino acids: CASSPGTGHYEQYF. The CDR3 DNA is TGCGCCAGCAGCCCCGGGACAGGCCACTACGAGCAGTACTTC.